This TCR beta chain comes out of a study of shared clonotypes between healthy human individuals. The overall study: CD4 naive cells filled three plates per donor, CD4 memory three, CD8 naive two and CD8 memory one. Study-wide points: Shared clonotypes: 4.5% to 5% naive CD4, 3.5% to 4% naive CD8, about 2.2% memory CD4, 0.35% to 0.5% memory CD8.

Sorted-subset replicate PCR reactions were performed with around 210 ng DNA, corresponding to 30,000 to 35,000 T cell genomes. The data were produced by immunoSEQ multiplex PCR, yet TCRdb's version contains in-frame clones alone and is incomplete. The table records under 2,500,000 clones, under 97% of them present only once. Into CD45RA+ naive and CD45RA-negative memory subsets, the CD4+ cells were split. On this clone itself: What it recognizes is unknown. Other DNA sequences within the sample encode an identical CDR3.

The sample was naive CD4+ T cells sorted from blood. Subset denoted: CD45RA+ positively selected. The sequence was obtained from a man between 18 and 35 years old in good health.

The CDR3 DNA reads as TGCGCCAGCAGTGAGGACAGCACAGATACGCAGTATTTT. Its translation: CASSEDSTDTQYF. The chain has TRBV10-1 and TRBJ2-3; no firm D call. The CDR3 has 13 amino acids. V lost 2 bases to trimming and J lost 0 bases, with 3 bases between them. CDR1 WNHNN and CDR2 SYGVQD come from the germline V gene (reference sequence).